These 2 T cell receptor beta chains came from one sample sequenced in a study of blood T cell repertoires in COVID-19. Data came from immunoSEQ multiplex PCR; TCRdb stores just in-frame clones and leaves some out. The sample carries around 270,000 clones, roughly 84% recorded once. The sample comprised peripheral blood. These TCRs come from a woman aged 40 to 55 who had recovered from COVID-19.

This clone has only one observation. V is TRBV6-6 and J is TRBJ1-1; the match to TRBD1 covers 8 bases. V was pared by 2 bases and J by 1 base, with 0 bases of the junction left unmatched. The CDR3 loop spans 14 amino acids. From germline, CDR1 is MNHNY and CDR2 SVGAGI (reference sequence). This CDR3 reads CASSYQGANTEAFF. In DNA form, the CDR3 reads TGTGCCAGCAGTTACCAGGGGGCGAACACTGAAGCTTTCTTT.

A few counts support this clone. The chain employs TRBV7-6 and TRBJ2-3, with TRBD2 matching 7 bases. The CDR3 has 14 residues. The germline gives CDR1 SGHVS, CDR2 FNYEAQ. J was trimmed by 5 bases and V by 0 bases; bases with no gene match: 2. The CDR3 region is CASSLAASGDTQYF. The CDR3 DNA reads TGTGCCAGCAGCTTAGCGGCTAGCGGAGATACGCAGTATTTT.